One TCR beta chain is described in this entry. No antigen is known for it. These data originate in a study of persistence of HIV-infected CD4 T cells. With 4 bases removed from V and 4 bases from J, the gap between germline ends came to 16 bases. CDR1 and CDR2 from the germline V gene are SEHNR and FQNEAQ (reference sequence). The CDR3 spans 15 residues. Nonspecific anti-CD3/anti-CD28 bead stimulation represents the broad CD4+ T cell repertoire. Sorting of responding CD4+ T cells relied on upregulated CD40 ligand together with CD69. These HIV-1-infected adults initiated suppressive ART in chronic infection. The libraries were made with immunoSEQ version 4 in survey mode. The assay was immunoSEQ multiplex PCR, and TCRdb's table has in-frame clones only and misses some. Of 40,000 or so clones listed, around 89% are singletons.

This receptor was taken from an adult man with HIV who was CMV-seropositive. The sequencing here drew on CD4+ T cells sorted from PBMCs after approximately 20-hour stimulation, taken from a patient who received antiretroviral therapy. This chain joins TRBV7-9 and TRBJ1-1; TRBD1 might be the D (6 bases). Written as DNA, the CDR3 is TGTGCCAGCAGCTCGGCCAGGGGATATGGCACTGAAGCTTTCTTT. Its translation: CASSSARGYGTEAFF.